This is a list of T cell receptor beta chains from one sample in a study of blood T cell repertoires in COVID-19. The protocol was immunoSEQ multiplex PCR, while the TCRdb copy is restricted to in-frame clones and leaves out a portion. The table lists about 210,000 clones, roughly four fifths of them singletons. The sequencing input was peripheral blood. All receptors derive from a middle-aged woman with acute or convalescent COVID-19. The CDR3 runs from the conserved cysteine through the conserved F or W. Each record gives: clone size, J gene, V gene, D gene, CDR3 DNA, CDR3 protein. D genes are given only for firm matches. Some rows have no size entry. The others give once, few or many, or a class for an expanded clone.

abundance: once; j_gene: TRBJ2-5; v_gene: TRBV11-1; d_gene: TRBD2; CDR3nt: TGTGCCAGCAGCTTTCGGACTAGTGGGTTGGAGACCCAGTACTTC; CDR3aa: CASSFRTSGLETQYF
abundance: NA; j_gene: TRBJ2-1; v_gene: TRBV4-3; d_gene: NA; CDR3nt: TGCGCCAGCGCAAACTCGCTGGGACTTAGTTACTCCAATGAGCAGTTCTTC; CDR3aa: CASANSLGLSYSNEQFF
abundance: few; j_gene: TRBJ2-5; v_gene: TRBV6-2/TRBV6-3; d_gene: TRBD2; CDR3nt: TGTGCCAGCAGCTTCCTCAGCGGGAGGGCCATGGAGACCCAGTACTTC; CDR3aa: CASSFLSGRAMETQYF
abundance: NA; j_gene: TRBJ2-1; v_gene: TRBV3-1/TRBV3-2; d_gene: NA; CDR3nt: TGTGCCAGCAGCCAATTCCGGGACTTGACGTTCTTC; CDR3aa: CASSQFRDLTFF
abundance: NA; j_gene: TRBJ2-7; v_gene: TRBV6-5; d_gene: TRBD2; CDR3nt: TGTGCCAGCAGTTACTCTCCACTAGCGGGGCTCCACGAGCAGTACTTC; CDR3aa: CASSYSPLAGLHEQYF
abundance: NA; j_gene: TRBJ1-3; v_gene: TRBV11-2; d_gene: NA; CDR3nt: TGTGCCAGCAGCTTAGATCTAGAAAGGGGAAACACCATATATTTT; CDR3aa: CASSLDLERGNTIYF
abundance: few; j_gene: TRBJ2-2; v_gene: TRBV6-4; d_gene: NA; CDR3nt: TGTGCCAGCAGTGACTCGGAGGACACCGGGGAGCTGTTTTTT; CDR3aa: CASSDSEDTGELFF
abundance: NA; j_gene: TRBJ2-1; v_gene: TRBV29-1; d_gene: TRBD2; CDR3nt: TGCAGCGTTGAAGGACTAGCGGGGGGGCAGTACAATGAGCAGTTCTTC; CDR3aa: CSVEGLAGGQYNEQFF
abundance: NA; j_gene: TRBJ2-1; v_gene: TRBV29-1; d_gene: NA; CDR3nt: TGCAGCGTTGATAAGACAGATTACAATGAGCAGTTCTTC; CDR3aa: CSVDKTDYNEQFF
abundance: NA; j_gene: TRBJ2-1; v_gene: TRBV19; d_gene: TRBD2; CDR3nt: TGTGCCAGTAGTATAGGAAGCGGGAGGGTAAATGAGCAGTTCTTC; CDR3aa: CASSIGSGRVNEQFF
abundance: NA; j_gene: TRBJ2-1; v_gene: TRBV19; d_gene: NA; CDR3nt: TGTGCCAGTAGACGGAGGACAGCATCCTACAATGAGCAGTTCTTC; CDR3aa: CASRRRTASYNEQFF
abundance: NA; j_gene: TRBJ2-7; v_gene: TRBV2; d_gene: TRBD2; CDR3nt: TGTGCCAGCAGTGGACCCCGCGGGACTAGCGGGGGGGAAGCCTACGAGCAGTACTTC; CDR3aa: CASSGPRGTSGGEAYEQYF
abundance: NA; j_gene: TRBJ1-2; v_gene: TRBV5-1; d_gene: TRBD1; CDR3nt: TGCGCCAGCAGCTCAAGTCCGGGACAGGGGGCGAATGGCTACACCTTC; CDR3aa: CASSSSPGQGANGYTF
abundance: NA; j_gene: TRBJ1-3; v_gene: TRBV10-3; d_gene: NA; CDR3nt: TGTGCCATGGCGACAGCTGGAAACACCATATATTTT; CDR3aa: CAMATAGNTIYF
abundance: NA; j_gene: TRBJ2-7; v_gene: TRBV11-2; d_gene: NA; CDR3nt: TGTGCCAGCAGCTTGGACATTTACGAGCAGTACTTC; CDR3aa: CASSLDIYEQYF
abundance: NA; j_gene: TRBJ2-1; v_gene: TRBV30; d_gene: NA; CDR3nt: TGTGCCTGGGCGGACTATCCCTACAATGAGCAGTTCTTC; CDR3aa: CAWADYPYNEQFF